The 18 T cell receptor beta chains in this list originate from one sample, sequenced in a study of T cell changes during pregnancy in multiple sclerosis. TCRdb keeps only in-frame clones here, not all; method: immunoSEQ multiplex PCR. The data hold 42,000 or so clones, with 85% to 95% observed a single time. This specimen consisted of CD8+ T cells from peripheral blood mononuclear cells, obtained in the third trimester of pregnancy. Source of these receptors: a female donor with multiple sclerosis, enrolled in a pregnancy study.

This clone was recorded once. The chain combines TRBV19 with TRBJ1-1, with TRBD1 identical over 7 bases. Germline values: CDR1 LNHDA, CDR2 SQIVND (reference sequence). J was trimmed by 3 bases and V by 5 bases; bases with no gene match: 6. The CDR3 extends over 14 amino acids. CDR3 region: CASSLNRGYTEAFF. DNA for the CDR3: TGTGCCAGTAGTTTAAACAGGGGATACACTGAAGCTTTCTTT. Full variable domain (outside the CDR3, taken from reference TRBV19 and TRBJ1-1): DGGITQSPKYLFRKEGQNVTLSCEQNLNHDAMYWYRQDPGQGLRLIYYSQIVNDFQKGDIAEGYSVSREKKESFPLTVTSAQKNPTAFYLCASSLNRGYTEAFFGQGTRLTVV.

V gene TRBV28 combines with J gene TRBJ1-5; 7 bases match TRBD1. Germline loops: CDR1 MDHEN, CDR2 SYDVKM. The CDR3 length is 14 residues. V was pared by 6 bases and J by 6 bases, with 8 bases of the junction left unmatched. The CDR3 reads CASSQRQGRQPQHF. CDR3 DNA sequence: TGTGCCAGCAGCCAAAGACAGGGCCGTCAGCCCCAGCATTTT.

The chain combines TRBV25-1 with TRBJ1-2; 8 nucleotides line up with TRBD1. CDR3 length equals 15 residues. The germline CDR1 and CDR2 sequences are MGHDK and SYGVNS. J was trimmed by 7 bases and V by 5 bases; bases with no gene match: 12. The CDR3 nucleotides are TGTGCCAGCAGTCTCCGGACAGGGAAAAACGGTGGCTACACCTTC. Translating gives CASSLRTGKNGGYTF.

The V gene is TRBV15, the J gene TRBJ2-2; the D gene is possibly TRBD1 (6 bases). This CDR3 has 17 amino acids. CDR1 and CDR2 from the germline V gene are LNHNV and YYDKDF (reference sequence). The V and J ends lost 2 bases and 1 base respectively, with 14 bases between them. CDR3: CATSRSSTGLNTGELFF. The DNA for the CDR3 is TGTGCCACCAGCAGAAGTTCGACAGGCCTGAACACCGGGGAGCTGTTTTTT.

The chain employs TRBV27 and TRBJ2-5; 10 bases match TRBD1. The CDR3 is made up of 15 amino acids. Germline V lookup: CDR1 MNHEY, CDR2 SMNVEV (reference sequence). J was trimmed by 5 bases and V by 10 bases; bases with no gene match: 13. CDR3 sequence reads: CATSDRGPRSETQYF. The CDR3 DNA follows: TGTGCCACGAGCGACAGGGGGCCTAGGTCGGAGACCCAGTACTTC.

The gene calls are TRBV7-9 and TRBJ1-4; D not certain. There are 13 residues in the CDR3. Germline CDR1 and CDR2: SEHNR and FQNEAQ (reference sequence). Trimming shortened V by 5 bases and J by 8 bases, and 12 bases separated the two germline ends. The CDR3 DNA sequence: TGTGCCAGCAGCCTCTCACTTGAGGAAAAACTGTTTTTT. It translates to CASSLSLEEKLFF.

The chain carries TRBV5-4 and TRBJ1-1; D uncertain. The germline V gene has CDR1 SGHNT and CDR2 YYREEE (reference sequence). The CDR3 extends over 14 amino acids. Trimming shortened V by 4 bases and J by 1 base, and 11 bases separated the two germline ends. CDR3 sequence: CASSPGVANTEAFF. In nucleotides, the CDR3 is TGTGCCAGCAGCCCGGGAGTTGCGAACACTGAAGCTTTCTTT.

The chain uses TRBV7-9 and TRBJ1-4; 8 bases map to TRBD1. CDR3 size: 15 residues. Germline V gene data show CDR1 as SEHNR and CDR2 as FQNEAQ (reference sequence). V lost 3 bases, J lost 5 bases, and 5 bases stayed unmatched. The CDR3 nucleotides are TGTGCCAGCAGCTTCCTCTGGGACAGGAATGAAAAACTGTTTTTT. This gives the protein CASSFLWDRNEKLFF.

The rearrangement joins TRBV2 to TRBJ2-1; TRBD1 is a possible D gene (6 bases). CDR1 and CDR2 (germline): SNHLY, FYNNEI. This CDR3 spans 15 amino acids. Between the trimmed V and J ends, which lost 4 bases and 4 bases, there was a span of 14 bases. Here the CDR3 reads CASSVFKDSYNEQFF. The CDR3 DNA reads as TGTGCCAGCAGTGTTTTTAAGGACAGTTACAATGAGCAGTTCTTC.

The chain combines TRBV6-8 with TRBJ2-1; 8 bases are a match to TRBD1. J gave up 5 bases and V 6 bases, and 15 bases lay outside the gene matches. The CDR3 extends over 17 amino acids. Looked up from germline, CDR1 is MNHGY and CDR2 is SAAAGT. The DNA for the CDR3 is TGTGCCAGCAGCCCTGCGCCCGGGACAGGAAAAGACAATGAGCAGTTCTTC. It yields the protein CASSPAPGTGKDNEQFF.

The chain carries TRBV27 and TRBJ1-5; D uncertain. Trimming took off 6 bases at V and 4 bases at J, with 10 bases between the two ends. Germline V gene sequence: CDR1 MNHEY, CDR2 SMNVEV (reference sequence). The length of the CDR3 is 13 residues. The CDR3 region has the DNA TGTGCCAGCAGCCATACACAAAATCAGCCCCAGCATTTT. Translation gives CASSHTQNQPQHF.

V gene TRBV27 combines with J gene TRBJ1-1; perhaps TRBD1 as D (6 bases). The CDR3 extends over 17 amino acids. The germline V and J ends were trimmed by 3 bases and 1 base, with 18 bases remaining between them. The germline V gene has CDR1 MNHEY and CDR2 SMNVEV (reference sequence). The CDR3 region is CASSLSGGGVGNTEAFF. DNA for the CDR3: TGTGCCAGCAGTTTGTCAGGAGGGGGGGTTGGGAACACTGAAGCTTTCTTT.

The chain employs TRBV6-6 and TRBJ1-4; TRBD1 matches at 8 bases. Unmatched junction bases numbered 9, after V lost 2 bases and J lost 7 bases. CDR1 and CDR2 (germline): MNHNY, SVGAGI (reference sequence). This CDR3 has 16 amino acids. The CDR3: CASSYPSQGGSEKLFF. CDR3 nucleotide sequence: TGTGCCAGCAGTTACCCCTCACAGGGGGGGAGTGAAAAACTGTTTTTT.

V gene TRBV29-1 combines with J gene TRBJ2-7, with D possibly TRBD2 on 6 matching bases. Trimming removed 1 base from V and 6 bases from J, with 19 bases in between. The CDR3 loop spans 15 amino acids. Germline V gene sequence: CDR1 SQVTM, CDR2 ANQGSEA. The CDR3 nucleotides read TGCAGCGTTGAAGTCGGGGACTCCCCCCTCTCCGAGCAGTACTTC. It translates to CSVEVGDSPLSEQYF.

The rearrangement uses TRBV14 and TRBJ2-7; perhaps TRBD2 as D (5 bases). This CDR3 has 12 residues. The ends were cut back, 4 bases at V and 3 bases at J, with 7 bases in the middle. Germline V gene sequence: CDR1 SGHDN, CDR2 FVKESK. The CDR3 here is CASSPGNYEQYF. CDR3 in DNA: TGTGCCAGCAGCCCCGGGAACTACGAGCAGTACTTC.

The chain joins TRBV7-6 to TRBJ2-3, with TRBD2 matching over 7 bases. Trimming removed 3 bases from V and 1 base from J; junction bases left unmatched: 4. The length of the CDR3 is 15 residues. The V gene's germline CDR1 is SGHVS and CDR2 FNYEAQ. The CDR3, as DNA: TGTGCCAGCAGCTTGGGCGGGAGAGGCACAGATACGCAGTATTTT. Protein sequence: CASSLGGRGTDTQYF.

The genes are TRBV29-1 and TRBJ2-1, with 7 bases lining up with TRBD2. The CDR3 totals 16 residues. V lost 5 bases and J lost 3; bases outside the gene matches: 13. Germline V gene data show CDR1 as SQVTM and CDR2 as ANQGSEA. CDR3 DNA: TGCAGCGTTTTCGGGCACGCGGGAGTATACTACAATGAGCAGTTCTTC. It is translated as CSVFGHAGVYYNEQFF.

This clone was detected only once. V is TRBV9 and J is TRBJ2-1; D is possibly TRBD2 (5 bases). Trimming left V 0 bases short and J 2 bases short, with 12 bases between. CDR3 length: 16 amino acids. Germline assignment: CDR1 SGDLS and CDR2 YYNGEE. In DNA, the CDR3 is TGTGCCAGCAGCGTAGCCCGGACTGCCCCCTACAATGAGCAGTTCTTC. Translation: CASSVARTAPYNEQFF.